Given below is one T cell receptor beta chain in context. The antigen remains undetermined. This table comes from immunoSEQ multiplex PCR, and its TCRdb copy is limited to in-frame clones, with some not included. The sample has under 35,000 clones; approximately 84% are singletons. This sample was taken from a study of T cell responses to AZD1222 COVID-19 vaccine. The study's findings and limits: All repertoire sampling was performed exclusively after the peak T cell response. Donor demographics were predominantly white British with a female majority; clonal diversity may be underestimated. Only a handful of AZD1222 recipients, several in all, had baseline seropositivity. Spike-specific TCR breadth rose after two AZD1222 doses, and depth rose as well.

The CDR3 loop spans 16 amino acids. Germline V CDR1 and CDR2: MDHEN, SYDVKM. Trimming at V came to 6 bases and at J to 4 bases, leaving 10 bases not matched to a gene. Sequencing was performed on peripheral blood, taken 28 days after the second AZD1222 dose. The TCR originated in an adult who received the AZD1222 COVID-19 vaccine. This chain joins TRBV28 and TRBJ1-4; the match to TRBD1 covers 8 bases. Here the CDR3 reads CASRNPGTGYNEKLFF. The CDR3 nucleotides are TGTGCCAGCAGAAACCCCGGGACAGGTTATAATGAAAAACTGTTTTTT. The whole variable domain, filled in from reference TRBV28 and TRBJ1-4, reads DVKVTQSSRYLVKRTGEKVFLECVQDMDHENMFWYRQDPGLGLRLIYFSYDVKMKEKGDIPEGYSVSREKKERFSLILESASTNQTSMYLCASRNPGTGYNEKLFFGSGTQLSVL.